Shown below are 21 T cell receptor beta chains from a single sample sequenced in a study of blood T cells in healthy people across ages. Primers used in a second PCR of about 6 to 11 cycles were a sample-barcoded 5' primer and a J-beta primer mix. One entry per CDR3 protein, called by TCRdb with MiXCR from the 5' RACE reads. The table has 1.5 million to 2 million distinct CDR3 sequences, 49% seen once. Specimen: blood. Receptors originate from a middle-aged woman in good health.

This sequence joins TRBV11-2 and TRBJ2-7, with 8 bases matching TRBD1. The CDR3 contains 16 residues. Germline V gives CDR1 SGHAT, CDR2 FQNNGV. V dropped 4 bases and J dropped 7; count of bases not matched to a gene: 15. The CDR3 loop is CASSSGRGTGVREQYF. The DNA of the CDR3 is TGTGCCAGCAGCTCCGGCAGGGGGACAGGAGTTCGGGAGCAGTACTTC.

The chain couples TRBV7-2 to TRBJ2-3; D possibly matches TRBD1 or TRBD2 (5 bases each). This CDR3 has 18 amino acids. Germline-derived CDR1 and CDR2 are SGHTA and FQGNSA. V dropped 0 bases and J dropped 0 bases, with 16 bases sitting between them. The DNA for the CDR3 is TGTGCCAGCAGCTTAGCTTTACGGACTGGGGCTAGCACAGATACGCAGTATTTT. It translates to CASSLALRTGASTDTQYF. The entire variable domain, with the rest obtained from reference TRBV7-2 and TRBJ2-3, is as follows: GAGVSQSPSNKVTEKGKDVELRCDPISGHTALYWYRQSLGQGLEFLIYFQGNSAPDKSGLPSDRFSAERTGGSVSTLTIQRTQQEDSAVYLCASSLALRTGASTDTQYFGPGTRLTVL.

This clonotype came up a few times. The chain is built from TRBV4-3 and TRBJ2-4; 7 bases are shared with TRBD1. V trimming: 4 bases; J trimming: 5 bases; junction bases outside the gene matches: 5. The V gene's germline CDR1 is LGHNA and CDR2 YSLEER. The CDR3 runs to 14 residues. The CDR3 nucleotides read TGCGCCAGCAGCCCCGGGACAGTGGAAAACATTCAGTACTTC. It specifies CASSPGTVENIQYF.

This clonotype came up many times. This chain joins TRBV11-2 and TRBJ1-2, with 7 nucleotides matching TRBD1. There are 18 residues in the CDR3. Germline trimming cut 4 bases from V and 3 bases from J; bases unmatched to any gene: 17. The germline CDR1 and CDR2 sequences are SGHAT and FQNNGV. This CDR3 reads CASSSQTGQSSVHYGYTF. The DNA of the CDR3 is TGTGCCAGCAGCTCTCAGACAGGGCAATCCTCCGTGCACTATGGCTACACCTTC.

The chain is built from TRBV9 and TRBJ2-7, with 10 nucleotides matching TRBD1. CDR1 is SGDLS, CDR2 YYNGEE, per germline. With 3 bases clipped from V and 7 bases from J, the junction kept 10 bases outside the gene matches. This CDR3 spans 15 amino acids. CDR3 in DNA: TGTGCCAGCAGCGACCGGGACAGGGGAGACAATGAGCAGTACTTC. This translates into CASSDRDRGDNEQYF.

CDR3 protein: CASSSTGQGSRNEQFF. CDR3 nucleotides: TGTGCCAGCAGCTCAACAGGACAGGGGTCGAGGAATGAGCAGTTCTTC. This chain uses TRBV7-3 with TRBJ2-1; 9 positions match TRBD1. V shed 4 bases and J 7 bases; nucleotides not matched to a gene: 11. The CDR3 is 16 residues long. CDR1 and CDR2 (germline): SGHTA, FQGTGA.

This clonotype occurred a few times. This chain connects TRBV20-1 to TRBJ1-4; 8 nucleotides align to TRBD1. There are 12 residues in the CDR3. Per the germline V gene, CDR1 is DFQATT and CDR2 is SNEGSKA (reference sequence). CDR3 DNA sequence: TGCACCCTCAGGGGGCCTAATGAAAAACTGTTTTTT. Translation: CTLRGPNEKLFF.

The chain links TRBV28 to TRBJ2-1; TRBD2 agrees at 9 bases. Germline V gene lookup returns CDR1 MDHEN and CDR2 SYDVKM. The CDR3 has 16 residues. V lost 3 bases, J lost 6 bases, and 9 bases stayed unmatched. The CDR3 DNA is TGTGCCAGCAGTTTGTGGGGCGGGGGGGCCGGCAATGAGCAGTTCTTC. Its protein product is CASSLWGGGAGNEQFF.

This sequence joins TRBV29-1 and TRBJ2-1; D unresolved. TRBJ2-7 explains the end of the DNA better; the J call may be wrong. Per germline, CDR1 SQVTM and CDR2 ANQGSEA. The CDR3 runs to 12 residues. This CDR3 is CSVASGYNEQYF. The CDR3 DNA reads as TGCAGCGTTGCATCAGGCTACAATGAGCAGTACTTC.

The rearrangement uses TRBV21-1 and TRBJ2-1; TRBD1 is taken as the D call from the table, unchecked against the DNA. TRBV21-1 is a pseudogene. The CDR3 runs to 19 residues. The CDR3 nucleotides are TGTGCCAGCAGCAACGAGGGACAGGGGGTGGTGCAGGGAGGGAATGAGCAGTTCTTC. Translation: CASSNEGQGVVQGGNEQFF.

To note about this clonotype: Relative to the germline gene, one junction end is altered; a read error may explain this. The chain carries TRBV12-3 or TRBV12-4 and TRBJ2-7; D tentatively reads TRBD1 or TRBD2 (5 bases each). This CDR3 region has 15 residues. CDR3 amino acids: CACRVRTEGPYEQYF. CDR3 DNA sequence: TGTGCCTGCAGGGTAAGGACCGAGGGTCCCTACGAGCAGTACTTC.

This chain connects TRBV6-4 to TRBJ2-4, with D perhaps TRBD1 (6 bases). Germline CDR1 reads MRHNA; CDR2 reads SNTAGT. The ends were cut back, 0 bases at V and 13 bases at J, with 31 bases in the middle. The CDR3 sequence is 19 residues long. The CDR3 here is CASSDSMRRQGHDYYEQYF. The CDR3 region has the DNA TGTGCCAGCAGTGACTCGATGCGCCGTCAGGGACATGACTACTATGAGCAGTACTTC.

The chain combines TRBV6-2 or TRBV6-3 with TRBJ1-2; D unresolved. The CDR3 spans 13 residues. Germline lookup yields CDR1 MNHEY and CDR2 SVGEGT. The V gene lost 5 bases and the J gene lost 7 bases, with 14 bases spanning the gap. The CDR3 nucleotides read TGTGCCAGCAGTACGGACTCCGGCGGTGGCTACACCTTC. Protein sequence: CASSTDSGGGYTF.

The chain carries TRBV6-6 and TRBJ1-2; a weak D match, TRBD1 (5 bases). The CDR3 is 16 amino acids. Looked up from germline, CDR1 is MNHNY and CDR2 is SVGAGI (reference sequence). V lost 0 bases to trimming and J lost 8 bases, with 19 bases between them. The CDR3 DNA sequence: TGTGCCAGCAGTTACTCAGGGATATCATCCCAGGGAGGCTACACCTTC. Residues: CASSYSGISSQGGYTF.

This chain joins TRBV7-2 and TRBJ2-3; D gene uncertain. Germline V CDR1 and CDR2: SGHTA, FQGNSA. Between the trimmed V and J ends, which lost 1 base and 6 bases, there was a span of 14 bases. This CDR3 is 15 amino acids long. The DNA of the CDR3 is TGTGCCAGCAGCTTAGGGGTCATCACATCCGATACGCAGTATTTT. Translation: CASSLGVITSDTQYF.

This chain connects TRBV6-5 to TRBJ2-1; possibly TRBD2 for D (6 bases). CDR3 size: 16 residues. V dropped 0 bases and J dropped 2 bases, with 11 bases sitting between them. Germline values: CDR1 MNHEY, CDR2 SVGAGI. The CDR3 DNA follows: TGTGCCAGCAGTTACTCTACGGGGGAGACCTACAATGAGCAGTTCTTC. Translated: CASSYSTGETYNEQFF.

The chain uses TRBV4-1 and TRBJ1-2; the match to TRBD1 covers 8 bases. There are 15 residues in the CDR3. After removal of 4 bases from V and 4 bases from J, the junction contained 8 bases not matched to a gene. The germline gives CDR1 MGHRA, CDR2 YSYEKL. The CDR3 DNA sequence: TGCGCCAGCAGCCGTGGACAGGGTAGCTCCTATGGCTACACCTTC. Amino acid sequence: CASSRGQGSSYGYTF.

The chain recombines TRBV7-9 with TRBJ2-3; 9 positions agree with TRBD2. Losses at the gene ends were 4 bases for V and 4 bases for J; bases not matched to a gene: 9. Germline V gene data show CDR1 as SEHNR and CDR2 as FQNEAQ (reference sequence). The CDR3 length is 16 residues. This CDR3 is CASSSWTSVGADTQYF. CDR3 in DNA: TGTGCCAGCAGCTCCTGGACTAGCGTGGGGGCAGATACGCAGTATTTT.

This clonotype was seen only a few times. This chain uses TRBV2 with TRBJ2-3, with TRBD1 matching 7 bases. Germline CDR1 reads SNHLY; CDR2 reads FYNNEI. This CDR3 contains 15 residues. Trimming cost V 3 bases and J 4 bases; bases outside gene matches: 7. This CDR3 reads CASSDWRQGADTQYF. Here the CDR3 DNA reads TGTGCCAGCAGTGATTGGAGACAGGGAGCAGATACGCAGTATTTT.

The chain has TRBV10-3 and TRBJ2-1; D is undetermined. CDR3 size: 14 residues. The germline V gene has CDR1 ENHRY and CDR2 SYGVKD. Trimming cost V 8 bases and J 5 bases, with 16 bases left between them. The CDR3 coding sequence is TGTGCCATCCGCCGGGCAGACGCCGACAATGAGCAGTTCTTC. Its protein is CAIRRADADNEQFF.

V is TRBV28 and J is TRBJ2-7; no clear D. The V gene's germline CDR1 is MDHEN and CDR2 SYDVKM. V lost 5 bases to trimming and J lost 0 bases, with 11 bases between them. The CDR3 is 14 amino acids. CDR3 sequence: CASSMPAGSYEQYF. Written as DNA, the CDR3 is TGTGCCAGCAGTATGCCGGCCGGCTCCTACGAGCAGTACTTC. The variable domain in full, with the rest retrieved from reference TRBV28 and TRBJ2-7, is DVKVTQSSRYLVKRTGEKVFLECVQDMDHENMFWYRQDPGLGLRLIYFSYDVKMKEKGDIPEGYSVSREKKERFSLILESASTNQTSMYLCASSMPAGSYEQYFGPGTRLTVT.